One and the same sample provided the 27 T cell receptor beta chains below, sequenced in a study of blood T cell repertoires in COVID-19. This table comes from immunoSEQ multiplex PCR, and its TCRdb copy is limited to in-frame clones, with some not included. The repertoire holds 200,000 or so clones, approximately 79% seen once, with approximately 15% in the top ten. Sequencing was performed on peripheral blood. These receptors were collected from a man aged 60 to 69 with active or convalescent COVID-19.

The chain links TRBV9 to TRBJ2-1; TRBD2 matches 7 bases. Germline assignment: CDR1 SGDLS and CDR2 YYNGEE. The CDR3 consists of 15 residues. The V gene end was trimmed by 6 bases and the J gene end by 7 bases; junction bases not matched to a gene: 13. CDR3 bases: TGTGCCAGCACCAGAGGGAGGGGAGAGAGAAATGAGCAGTTCTTC. It is translated as CASTRGRGERNEQFF.

This clone came up a few times. V is TRBV28 and J is TRBJ2-5; D is perhaps TRBD1 (5 bases). V was shortened by 6 bases and J by 2 bases, with 7 bases between the two germline ends. This CDR3 has 12 amino acids. Germline V gene sequence: CDR1 MDHEN, CDR2 SYDVKM. CDR3 in amino acids: CASRTAQETQYF. For the CDR3, the DNA is TGTGCCAGCAGGACAGCACAAGAGACCCAGTACTTC.

The rearrangement joins TRBV7-8 to TRBJ2-7; 8 nucleotides match TRBD2. The CDR3 contains 14 residues. In germline, CDR1 is SGHVS, CDR2 FQNEAQ. V was pared by 7 bases and J by 6 bases, with 11 bases of the junction left unmatched. This CDR3 reads CASTIGSGTAEQYF. CDR3 nucleotides: TGTGCCAGCACCATCGGTAGCGGGACGGCCGAGCAGTACTTC.

J is TRBJ2-7 and V is TRBV7-2, with a tentative D call TRBD2 (6 bases). Germline CDR1 and CDR2: SGHTA and FQGNSA. The CDR3 consists of 14 residues. Trimming cost V 2 bases and J 4 bases, with 12 bases left between them. The CDR3 loop is CASSLMTRDYEQYF. DNA of the CDR3: TGTGCCAGCAGCTTAATGACTAGGGATTACGAGCAGTACTTC.

The chain employs TRBV29-1 and TRBJ2-5; 8 bases are shared with TRBD1. Losses at the gene ends were 6 bases for V and 3 bases for J; bases not matched to a gene: 3. Germline V gene data show CDR1 as SQVTM and CDR2 as ANQGSEA. CDR3 size: 12 residues. This CDR3 is CSVGQGEETQYF. In nucleotides, the CDR3 is TGCAGCGTCGGACAGGGAGAAGAGACCCAGTACTTC.

The chain couples TRBV9 to TRBJ2-1; D unclear. The V end was cut by 4 bases, the J end by 8 bases, with 10 bases between. CDR1 SGDLS and CDR2 YYNGEE come from the germline V gene. The CDR3 consists of 12 residues. The DNA of the CDR3 is TGTGCCAGCAGCCTGACCAGCGATGAGCAGTTCTTC. Its protein product is CASSLTSDEQFF.

This chain connects TRBV6-5 to TRBJ2-5; 7 bases match TRBD1. Germline V gene lookup returns CDR1 MNHEY and CDR2 SVGAGI. CDR3 length: 13 residues. Trimming at V came to 8 bases and at J to 3 bases, leaving 6 bases not matched to a gene. The CDR3 loop reads CASRRDREETQYF. In DNA form, the CDR3 reads TGTGCCAGCCGGCGAGACAGGGAAGAGACCCAGTACTTC.

The chain recombines TRBV3-1 (or the pseudogene TRBV3-2) with TRBJ2-7; TRBD2 matches at 13 bases. The length of the CDR3 is 15 residues. Germline CDR1 is LGHDT and CDR2 is YNNKEL (reference sequence). J gave up 5 bases and V 2 bases, and 3 bases lay outside the gene matches. The CDR3 loop is CASSQRTSGRDEQYF. The CDR3 DNA reads as TGTGCCAGCAGCCAACGGACTAGCGGGAGAGACGAGCAGTACTTC.

The CDR3 loop is CASRPEKGQGAYEQYF. In DNA form, the CDR3 reads TGTGCCAGCAGGCCGGAGAAGGGACAGGGGGCCTACGAGCAGTACTTC. This chain connects TRBV3-1 (or the pseudogene TRBV3-2) to TRBJ2-7; 11 bases are a match to TRBD1. V lost 6 bases to trimming and J lost 2 bases; unmatched junction nucleotides: 9. Germline V gene sequence: CDR1 LGHDT, CDR2 YNNKEL (reference sequence). The CDR3 is made up of 16 amino acids.

This rearrangement joins TRBV7-6 to TRBJ2-1; TRBD2 agrees at 7 bases. With 3 bases clipped from V and 8 bases from J, the junction kept 10 bases outside the gene matches. Germline CDR1 is SGHVS and CDR2 is FNYEAQ. The CDR3 loop spans 15 amino acids. The CDR3 DNA reads TGTGCCAGCAGCTTCCGCGGGAGTGGGGCCGATGAGCAGTTCTTC. Its protein is CASSFRGSGADEQFF.

The chain uses TRBV5-1 and TRBJ1-4, with a weak D call TRBD1 (5 bases). The CDR3 is 15 residues long. Trimming shortened V by 3 bases and J by 0 bases, and 9 bases separated the two germline ends. CDR1 SGHRS and CDR2 YFSETQ come from the germline V gene. The CDR3 sequence is CASSYTGSTNEKLFF. Written as DNA, the CDR3 is TGCGCCAGCAGCTATACAGGATCAACTAATGAAAAACTGTTTTTT.

The chain is built from TRBV19 and TRBJ1-5, with TRBD1 matching over 10 bases. Trimming cost V 5 bases and J 2 bases; bases outside gene matches: 12. The CDR3 covers 18 residues. CDR1 and CDR2 (germline): LNHDA, SQIVND (reference sequence). CDR3 bases: TGTGCCAGTAGTTCAACCCGACAGGGGGCGAAGGGCAATCAGCCCCAGCATTTT. This encodes CASSSTRQGAKGNQPQHF.

The rearrangement links TRBV7-3 to TRBJ2-2, with 7 bases that match TRBD1. CDR3 size: 15 residues. V gave up 1 base and J gave up 4 bases; unmatched junction bases: 3. CDR1 and CDR2 (germline): SGHTA, FQGTGA. The CDR3: CASSLIGGGTGELFF. In nucleotides, the CDR3 is TGTGCCAGCAGCTTAATAGGGGGCGGCACCGGGGAGCTGTTTTTT.

V usage is TRBV6-5 and J usage is TRBJ2-1; D might be TRBD2 (6 bases). CDR1 is MNHEY, CDR2 SVGAGI, per germline. The CDR3 is 12 amino acids. Trimming pared 2 bases from V and 9 bases from J, leaving 8 bases between. CDR3 bases: TGTGCCAGCAGTTACCCCGGGAGTGAGCAGTTCTTC. Translated: CASSYPGSEQFF.

The V call is TRBV11-2, the J call TRBJ2-7; the D gene is possibly TRBD2 (5 bases). Germline V gene data show CDR1 as SGHAT and CDR2 as FQNNGV. This CDR3 has 11 residues. Between the trimmed V and J ends, which lost 4 bases and 6 bases, there was a span of 7 bases. Written as DNA, the CDR3 is TGTGCCAGCAGCTACGGAGGCGAGCAGTACTTC. The encoded protein is CASSYGGEQYF.

The CDR3 sequence is CATSRGTSGSKTQYF. The DNA for the CDR3 is TGTGCCACCAGCAGAGGGACTAGCGGGAGTAAAACGCAGTATTTT. The chain carries TRBV15 and TRBJ2-3, with 13 bases matching TRBD2. The CDR3 covers 15 residues. V trimming: 1 base; J trimming: 9 bases; junction bases outside the gene matches: 4. Germline values: CDR1 LNHNV, CDR2 YYDKDF (reference sequence).

The chain couples TRBV30 to TRBJ2-3; tentative D call: TRBD2 (5 bases). The germline V and J ends were trimmed by 1 base and 1 base, with 15 bases remaining between them. Germline CDR1 is GTSNPN and CDR2 is SVGIG (reference sequence). This CDR3 is built from 16 residues. The CDR3, as DNA: TGTGCCTGGAGTGGCCTCGAGGGTATACGCACAGATACGCAGTATTTT. Protein: CAWSGLEGIRTDTQYF.

The V gene is TRBV28, the J gene TRBJ2-3, with TRBD1 matching over 8 bases. Per germline, CDR1 MDHEN and CDR2 SYDVKM. J was trimmed by 1 base and V by 6 bases; bases with no gene match: 12. This CDR3 comprises 17 residues. Here the CDR3 reads CASRLTGAGVGTDTQYF. DNA for the CDR3: TGTGCCAGCAGGCTGACAGGGGCCGGAGTAGGCACAGATACGCAGTATTTT.

This clone was counted only a few times. The chain is built from TRBV18 and TRBJ1-4; TRBD1 aligns across 8 bases. The length of the CDR3 is 15 residues. CDR1 and CDR2 from the germline V gene are KGHSH and LQKENI. V gave up 2 bases and J gave up 10 bases; unmatched junction bases: 9. The CDR3 loop is CASSPTGQGEGKLFF. CDR3 in DNA: TGTGCCAGCTCACCAACTGGACAGGGCGAGGGAAAACTGTTTTTT.

The chain has TRBV29-1 and TRBJ1-2; D gene ambiguous. Trimming shortened V by 7 bases and J by 2 bases, and 8 bases separated the two germline ends. The CDR3 has 11 amino acids. Germline V gives CDR1 SQVTM, CDR2 ANQGSEA. DNA of the CDR3: TGCAGCGGGGCACTGAACTATGGCTACACCTTC. Residues: CSGALNYGYTF.

A remark on this clone: A read error may produce the germline difference seen at one junction end. The chain combines TRBV6-5 with TRBJ1-6; TRBD1 is a possible D gene (6 bases). Germline values: CDR1 MNHEY, CDR2 SVGAGI. The CDR3 has 16 amino acids. CDR3 sequence: CASSYRAGGLGTPENF. The CDR3 bases are TGTGCCAGCAGTTATAGGGCAGGCGGTCTCGGGACACCGGAGAACTTT.

The table lists this clone with a few counts. The chain uses TRBV11-3 and TRBJ1-1; D is uncertain. CDR1 and CDR2 from the germline V gene are SGHNT and YENEEA. This CDR3 contains 12 residues. Trimming cost V 1 base and J 7 bases, with 7 bases left between them. CDR3 sequence reads: CASSLGRGEAFF. The CDR3, as DNA: TGTGCCAGCAGCTTAGGGCGGGGTGAAGCTTTCTTT.

This clone was recorded many times. The chain has TRBV5-1 and TRBJ2-7; TRBD2 aligns across 12 bases. This CDR3 has 15 amino acids. The germline V gene encodes CDR1 SGHRS and CDR2 YFSETQ. The V gene end was trimmed by 6 bases and the J gene end by 6 bases; junction bases not matched to a gene: 10. This CDR3 is CASTPQGLAGGEQYF. The CDR3, as DNA: TGCGCCAGCACCCCTCAGGGACTAGCGGGTGGCGAGCAGTACTTC.

The CDR3 DNA reads TGTGCCAGCAGCTTAGTGGGAGGGCCGGCAGATACGCAGTATTTT. Its translation: CASSLVGGPADTQYF. The chain carries TRBV7-2 and TRBJ2-3; 7 nucleotides line up with TRBD2. Trimming cost V 1 base and J 4 bases; bases outside gene matches: 5. The CDR3 sequence is 15 residues long. Germline-derived CDR1 and CDR2 are SGHTA and FQGNSA. Based on the CDR3 plus reference TRBV7-2 and TRBJ2-3, the full variable domain is GAGVSQSPSNKVTEKGKDVELRCDPISGHTALYWYRQSLGQGLEFLIYFQGNSAPDKSGLPSDRFSAERTGGSVSTLTIQRTQQEDSAVYLCASSLVGGPADTQYFGPGTRLTVL.

The rearrangement joins TRBV7-9 to TRBJ1-1; D not certain. Deletions cut 2 bases from V and 7 bases from J, with 5 bases between. CDR1 SEHNR and CDR2 FQNEAQ come from the germline V gene (reference sequence). The CDR3 length is 11 residues. DNA of the CDR3: TGTGCCAGCAGCTTAAAGCGTGAAGCTTTCTTT. It is translated as CASSLKREAFF.

The rearrangement links TRBV4-2 to TRBJ2-3, with 13 positions matching TRBD2. Trimming took 2 bases from V and 2 from J; bases not matched to a gene: 4. Looked up from germline, CDR1 is LGHNA and CDR2 is YNFKEQ. The CDR3 has 17 amino acids. The CDR3 nucleotides are TGTGCCAGCAGCCAACCCGGGACTAGCGGGGACACAGATACGCAGTATTTT. This gives the protein CASSQPGTSGDTDTQYF.

The gene calls are TRBV6-6 and TRBJ1-2, with TRBD1 matching over 8 bases. Germline V gives CDR1 MNHNY, CDR2 SVGAGI (reference sequence). This CDR3 region has 13 residues. Trimming took 7 bases from V and 6 from J; bases not matched to a gene: 7. The CDR3 nucleotides are TGTGCCAGCACCTTACCCAGGGGGCATGGCTACACCTTC. This sequence encodes CASTLPRGHGYTF.